Following are 14 T cell receptor beta chains from one sample sequenced in a study of vaccination effects on CD4 cells after COVID-19. The assay was immunoSEQ multiplex PCR, and TCRdb's table has in-frame clones only and misses some. The profile covers under 65,000 clones, with around 76% appearing a single time and around 5% taken by the ten largest. These receptors' antigens are unknown. ViraFEST expansion of antigen-specific CD4+ T cells with viral peptide pools preceded sequencing. Isolation of CD4+ T cells took place after 10 days of culture. PCR showed that the person got SARS-CoV-2 infection at some point between March and December 2020. Sequenced here: CD4+ T cells from PBMCs cultured with HIV peptides, sampled before COVID-19 vaccination. Subset given: HIV-1 Nef peptide pool negative control/reference culture. The receptor set was obtained from a human donor who had a prior SARS-CoV-2 infection.

The rearrangement links TRBV6-5 to TRBJ1-3; no reliable D call. Trimming left V 6 bases short and J 2 bases short, with 8 bases between. The CDR3 has 13 amino acids. The germline gives CDR1 MNHEY, CDR2 SVGAGI. The CDR3 region has the DNA TGTGCCAGCAGCAGGAGTACTGGAAACACCATATATTTT. Protein: CASSRSTGNTIYF.

The chain carries TRBV7-2 and TRBJ2-7; 14 bases match TRBD2. This CDR3 has 18 amino acids. Germline-derived CDR1 and CDR2 are SGHTA and FQGNSA. Losses at the gene ends were 4 bases for V and 2 bases for J; bases not matched to a gene: 10. The CDR3 reads CASSYRLAGGPGAYEQYF. DNA of the CDR3: TGTGCCAGCAGCTACCGACTAGCGGGAGGGCCAGGAGCCTACGAGCAGTACTTC.

Here the CDR3 reads CASSLDRNPNQPQHF. CDR3 DNA sequence: TGTGCCAGCAGCTTAGACAGAAACCCGAATCAGCCCCAGCATTTT. The chain has TRBV7-4 and TRBJ1-5; D remains ambiguous. V was clipped by 1 base and J by 4 bases, with 11 bases between them. Germline-derived CDR1 and CDR2 are SGHVT and SQSDAQ. This CDR3 spans 15 amino acids. Looking up the rest from reference TRBV7-4 and TRBJ1-5 gives the full variable domain: GAGVSQSPRYKVAKRGRDVALRCDSISGHVTLYWYRQTLGQGSEVLTYSQSDAQRDKSGRPSGRFSAERPERSVSTLKIQRTEQGDSAVYLCASSLDRNPNQPQHFGDGTRLSIL.

This clone occurred once. The rearrangement uses TRBV6-1 and TRBJ1-1; 7 bases fit TRBD1. Germline V lookup: CDR1 MNHNS, CDR2 SASEGT. J gave up 4 bases and V 3 bases, and 5 bases lay outside the gene matches. The CDR3 spans 14 residues. CDR3 DNA sequence: TGTGCCAGCAGTGATGAGCCAGGGGGCACTGAAGCTTTCTTT. This gives the protein CASSDEPGGTEAFF.

This clone turned up a few times. The chain is built from TRBV7-9 and TRBJ2-1; D perhaps matches TRBD2 (6 bases). The CDR3 runs to 15 residues. V lost 3 bases and J lost 5, with 14 bases in between. Germline values: CDR1 SEHNR, CDR2 FQNEAQ (reference sequence). The DNA for the CDR3 is TGTGCCAGCAGCTTGATAGCGGCCGGCCACAATGAGCAGTTCTTC. This encodes CASSLIAAGHNEQFF.

V gene TRBV4-1 combines with J gene TRBJ1-4; the D gene is possibly TRBD1 (5 bases). V dropped 3 bases and J dropped 5 bases, with 13 bases sitting between them. The CDR3 loop spans 15 amino acids. Germline values: CDR1 MGHRA, CDR2 YSYEKL. CDR3 protein: CASSQTALRNEKLFF. CDR3 DNA: TGCGCCAGCAGCCAGACAGCTTTAAGAAATGAAAAACTGTTTTTT.

This clone was seen only once. The chain uses TRBV5-1 and TRBJ2-5; the D gene is possibly TRBD2 (5 bases). CDR3 length: 14 amino acids. Germline-derived CDR1 and CDR2 are SGHRS and YFSETQ. V lost 4 bases and J lost 4, with 14 bases in between. CDR3 coding DNA: TGCGCCAGCAGCCCATTCGGAGGAGTAGAGACCCAGTACTTC. It specifies CASSPFGGVETQYF.

The chain recombines TRBV25-1 with TRBJ1-2, with 7 bases lining up with TRBD1. The J segment lost 3 bases and the V segment lost 4 bases, leaving 5 bases of the junction unmatched. There are 14 residues in the CDR3. From germline, CDR1 is MGHDK and CDR2 SYGVNS. CDR3 nucleotide sequence: TGTGCCAGCAGTGGGGCGACAGGGCACTATGGCTACACCTTC. Its protein product is CASSGATGHYGYTF.

The V gene is TRBV7-2, the J gene TRBJ2-2; the D call may be TRBD1 or TRBD2 (5 bases each). Germline loops: CDR1 SGHTA, CDR2 FQGNSA. Trimming took 4 bases from V and 2 from J, leaving 11 bases between them. This CDR3 spans 15 amino acids. The CDR3, as DNA: TGTGCCAGCAGCTCATCCGGGGCCAACACCGGGGAGCTGTTTTTT. It translates to CASSSSGANTGELFF.

The chain links TRBV4-2 to TRBJ2-1; 14 bases are shared with TRBD2. There are 16 residues in the CDR3. The germline gives CDR1 LGHNA, CDR2 YNFKEQ. After removal of 4 bases from V and 3 bases from J, the junction contained 2 bases not matched to a gene. The chain's CDR3 is CASSRTSGGNYNEQFF. The CDR3 bases are TGTGCCAGCAGCCGGACTAGCGGGGGGAACTACAATGAGCAGTTCTTC.

The chain couples TRBV5-1 to TRBJ1-6, with D tentatively TRBD1 (5 bases). CDR3 length: 14 amino acids. Looked up from germline, CDR1 is SGHRS and CDR2 is YFSETQ. Trimming left V 6 bases short and J 7 bases short, with 14 bases between. In nucleotides, the CDR3 is TGCGCCAGCATGCTTGGGACGGCCAATTCACCCCTCCACTTT. Protein: CASMLGTANSPLHF.

This chain connects TRBV18 to TRBJ1-2, with D hard to call. The CDR3 has 13 residues. CDR1 and CDR2 (germline): KGHSH, LQKENI. The ends were cut back, 6 bases at V and 7 bases at J, with 15 bases in the middle. CDR3 residues: CASSPDTESGYTF. The DNA for the CDR3 is TGTGCCAGCTCGCCCGACACGGAGAGTGGCTACACCTTC. The full variable domain, in which reference TRBV18 and TRBJ1-2 provide the parts outside the CDR3, is NAGVMQNPRHLVRRRGQEARLRCSPMKGHSHVYWYRQLPEEGLKFMVYLQKENIIDESGMPKERFSAEFPKEGPSILRIQQVVRGDSAAYFCASSPDTESGYTFGSGTRLTVV.

The chain links TRBV6-2 or TRBV6-3 to TRBJ2-1, with D hard to call. This CDR3 comprises 16 residues. Germline V gene sequence: CDR1 MNHEY, CDR2 SVGEGT. With 4 bases removed from V and 9 bases from J, the gap between germline ends came to 22 bases. CDR3 protein: CASSLNLRTLTGEQFF. As DNA, the CDR3 is TGTGCCAGCAGTTTAAACCTAAGGACCCTAACGGGTGAGCAGTTCTTC.

This clone occurred a few times. The chain is built from TRBV30 and TRBJ2-3; 9 positions agree with TRBD2. V lost 6 bases to trimming and J lost 0 bases; unmatched junction nucleotides: 4. The CDR3 is made up of 14 amino acids. Per the germline V gene, CDR1 is GTSNPN and CDR2 is SVGIG (reference sequence). CDR3 nucleotide sequence: TGTGCCTGTCGACTAGCGGCTAGCACAGATACGCAGTATTTT. Its protein product is CACRLAASTDTQYF.